The clone carrying this T cell receptor beta chain was seen a single time. The CDR3 sequence is 13 residues long. V was trimmed by 4 bases and J by 2 bases, leaving 10 bases between them. The germline V gene has CDR1 SGHNT and CDR2 YYREEE (reference sequence). Authors' analysis steps: Estimation of nucleated cell counts relied on the amplification of reference gene primers. The table came from immunoSEQ multiplex PCR; TCRdb's copy has only in-frame clones and leaves some out. V, J and clone size derive from that table, while D and trimming were established from the DNA sequence. Of approximately 200,000 clones listed, 80% to 90% are singletons. The data are from a study of blood T cell repertoires in COVID-19. At the level of the study: Sources were T cells, B-cell-depleted T cells, or PBMCs; the material itself was cDNA or gDNA.

The sample comprised peripheral blood. V gene TRBV5-4 combines with J gene TRBJ2-7; D may be TRBD1 (5 bases). The origin of this receptor is a man aged 55 to 70 with acute or convalescent COVID-19. The CDR3 coding sequence is TGTGCCAGCAGCCCCTGGGGCCCCTACGAGCAGTACTTC. This gives the protein CASSPWGPYEQYF.